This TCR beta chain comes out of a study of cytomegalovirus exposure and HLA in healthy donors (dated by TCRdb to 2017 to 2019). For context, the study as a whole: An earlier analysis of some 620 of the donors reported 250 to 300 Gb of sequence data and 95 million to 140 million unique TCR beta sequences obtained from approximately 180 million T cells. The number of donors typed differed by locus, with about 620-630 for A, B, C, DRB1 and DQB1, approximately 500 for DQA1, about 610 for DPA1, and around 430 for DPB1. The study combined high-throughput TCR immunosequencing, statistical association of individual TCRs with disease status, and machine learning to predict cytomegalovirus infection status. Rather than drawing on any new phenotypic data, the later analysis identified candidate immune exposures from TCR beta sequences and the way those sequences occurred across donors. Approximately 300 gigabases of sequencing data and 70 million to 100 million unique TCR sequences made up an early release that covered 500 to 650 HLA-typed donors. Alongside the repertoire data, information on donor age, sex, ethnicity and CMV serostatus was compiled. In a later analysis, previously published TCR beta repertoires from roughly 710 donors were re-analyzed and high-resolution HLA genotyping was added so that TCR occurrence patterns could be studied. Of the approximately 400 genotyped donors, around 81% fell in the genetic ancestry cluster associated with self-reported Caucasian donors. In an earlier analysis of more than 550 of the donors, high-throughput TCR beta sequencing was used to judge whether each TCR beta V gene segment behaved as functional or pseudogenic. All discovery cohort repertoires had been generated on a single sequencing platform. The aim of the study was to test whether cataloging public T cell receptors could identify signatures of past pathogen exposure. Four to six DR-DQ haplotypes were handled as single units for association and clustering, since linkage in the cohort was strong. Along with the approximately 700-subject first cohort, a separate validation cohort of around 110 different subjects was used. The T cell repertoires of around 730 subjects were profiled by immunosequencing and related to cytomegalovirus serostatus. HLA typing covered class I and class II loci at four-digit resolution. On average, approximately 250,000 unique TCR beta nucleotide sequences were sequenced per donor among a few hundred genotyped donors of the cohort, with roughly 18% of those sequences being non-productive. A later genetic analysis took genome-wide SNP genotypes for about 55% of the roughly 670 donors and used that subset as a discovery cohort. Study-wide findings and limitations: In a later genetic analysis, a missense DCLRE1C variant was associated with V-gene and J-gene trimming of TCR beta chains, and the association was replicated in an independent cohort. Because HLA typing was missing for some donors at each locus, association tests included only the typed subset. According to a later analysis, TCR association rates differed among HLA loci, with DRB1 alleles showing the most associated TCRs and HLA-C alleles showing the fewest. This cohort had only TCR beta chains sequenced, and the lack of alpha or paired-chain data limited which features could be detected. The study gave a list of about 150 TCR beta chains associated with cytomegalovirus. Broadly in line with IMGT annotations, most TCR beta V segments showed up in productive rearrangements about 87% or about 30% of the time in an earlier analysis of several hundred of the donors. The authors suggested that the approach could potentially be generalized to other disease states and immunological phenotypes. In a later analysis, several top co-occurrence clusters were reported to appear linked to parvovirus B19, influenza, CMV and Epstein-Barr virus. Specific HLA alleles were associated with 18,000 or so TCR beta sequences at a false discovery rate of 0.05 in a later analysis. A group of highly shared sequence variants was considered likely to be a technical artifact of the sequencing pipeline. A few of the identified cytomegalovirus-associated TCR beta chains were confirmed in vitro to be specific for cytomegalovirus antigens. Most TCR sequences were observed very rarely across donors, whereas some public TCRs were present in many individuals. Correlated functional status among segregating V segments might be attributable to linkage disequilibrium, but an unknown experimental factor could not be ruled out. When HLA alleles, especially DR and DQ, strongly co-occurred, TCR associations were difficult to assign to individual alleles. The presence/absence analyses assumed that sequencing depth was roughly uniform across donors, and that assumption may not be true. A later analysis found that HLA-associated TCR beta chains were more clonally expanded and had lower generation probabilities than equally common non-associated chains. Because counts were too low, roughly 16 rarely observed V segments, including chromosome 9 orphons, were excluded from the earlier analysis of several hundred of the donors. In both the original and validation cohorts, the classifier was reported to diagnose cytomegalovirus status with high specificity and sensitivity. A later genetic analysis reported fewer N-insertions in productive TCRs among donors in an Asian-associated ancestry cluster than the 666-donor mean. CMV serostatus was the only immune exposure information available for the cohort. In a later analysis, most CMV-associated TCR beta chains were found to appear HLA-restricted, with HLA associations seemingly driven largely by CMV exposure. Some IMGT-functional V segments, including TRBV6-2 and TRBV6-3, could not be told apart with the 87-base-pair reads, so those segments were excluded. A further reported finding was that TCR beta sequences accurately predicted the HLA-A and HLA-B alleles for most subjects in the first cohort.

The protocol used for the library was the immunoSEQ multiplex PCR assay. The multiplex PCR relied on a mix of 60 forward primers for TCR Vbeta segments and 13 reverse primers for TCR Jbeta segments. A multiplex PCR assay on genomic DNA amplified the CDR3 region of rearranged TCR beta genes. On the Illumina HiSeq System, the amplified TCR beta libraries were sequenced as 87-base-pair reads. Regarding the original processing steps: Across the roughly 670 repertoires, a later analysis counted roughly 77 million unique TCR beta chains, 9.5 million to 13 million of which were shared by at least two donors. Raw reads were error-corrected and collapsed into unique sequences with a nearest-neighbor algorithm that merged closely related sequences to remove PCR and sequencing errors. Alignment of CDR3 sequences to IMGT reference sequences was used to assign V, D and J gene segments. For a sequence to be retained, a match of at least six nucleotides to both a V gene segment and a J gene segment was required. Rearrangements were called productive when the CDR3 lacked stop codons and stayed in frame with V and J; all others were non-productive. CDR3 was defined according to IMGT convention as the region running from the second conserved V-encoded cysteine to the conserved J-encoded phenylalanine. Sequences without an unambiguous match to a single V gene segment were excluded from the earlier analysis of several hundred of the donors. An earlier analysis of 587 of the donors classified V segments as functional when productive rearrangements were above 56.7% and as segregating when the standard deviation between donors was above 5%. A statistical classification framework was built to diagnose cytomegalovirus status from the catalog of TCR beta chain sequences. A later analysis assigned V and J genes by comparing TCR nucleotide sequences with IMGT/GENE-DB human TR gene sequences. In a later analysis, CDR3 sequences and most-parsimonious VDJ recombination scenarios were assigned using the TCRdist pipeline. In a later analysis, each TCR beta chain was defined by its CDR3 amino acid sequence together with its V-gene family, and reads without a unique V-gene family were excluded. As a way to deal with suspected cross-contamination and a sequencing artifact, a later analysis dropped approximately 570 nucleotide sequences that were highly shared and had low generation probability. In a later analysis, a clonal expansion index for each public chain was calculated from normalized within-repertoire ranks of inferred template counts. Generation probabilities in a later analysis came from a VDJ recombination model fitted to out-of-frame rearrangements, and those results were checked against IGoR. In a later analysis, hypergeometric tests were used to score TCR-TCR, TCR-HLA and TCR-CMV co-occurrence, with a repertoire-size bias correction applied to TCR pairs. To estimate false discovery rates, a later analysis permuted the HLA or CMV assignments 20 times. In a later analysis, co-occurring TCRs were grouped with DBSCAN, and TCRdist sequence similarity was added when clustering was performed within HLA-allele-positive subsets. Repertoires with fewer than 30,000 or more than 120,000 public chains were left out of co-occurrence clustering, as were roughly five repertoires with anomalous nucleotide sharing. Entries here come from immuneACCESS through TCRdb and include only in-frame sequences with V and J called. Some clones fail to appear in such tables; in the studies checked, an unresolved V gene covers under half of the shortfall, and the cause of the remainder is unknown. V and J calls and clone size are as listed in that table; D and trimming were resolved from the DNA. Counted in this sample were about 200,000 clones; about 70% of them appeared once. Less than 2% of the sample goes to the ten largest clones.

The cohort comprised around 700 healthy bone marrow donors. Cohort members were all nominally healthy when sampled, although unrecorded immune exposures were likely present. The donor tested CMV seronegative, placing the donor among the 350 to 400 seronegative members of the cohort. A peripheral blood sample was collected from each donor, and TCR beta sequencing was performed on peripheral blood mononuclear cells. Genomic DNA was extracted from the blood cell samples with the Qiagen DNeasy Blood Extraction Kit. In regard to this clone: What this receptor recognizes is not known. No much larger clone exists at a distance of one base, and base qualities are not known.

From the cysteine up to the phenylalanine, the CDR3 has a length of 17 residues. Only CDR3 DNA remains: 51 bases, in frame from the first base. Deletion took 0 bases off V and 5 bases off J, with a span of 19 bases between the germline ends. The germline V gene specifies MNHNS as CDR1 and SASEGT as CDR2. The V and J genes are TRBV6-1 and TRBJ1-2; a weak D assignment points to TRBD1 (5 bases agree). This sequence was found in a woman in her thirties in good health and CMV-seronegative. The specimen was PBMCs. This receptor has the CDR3 CASSEALGPGRRYGYTF. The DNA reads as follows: TGTGCCAGCAGTGAAGCGCTGGGGCCCGGTCGCCGATATGGCTACACCTTC.